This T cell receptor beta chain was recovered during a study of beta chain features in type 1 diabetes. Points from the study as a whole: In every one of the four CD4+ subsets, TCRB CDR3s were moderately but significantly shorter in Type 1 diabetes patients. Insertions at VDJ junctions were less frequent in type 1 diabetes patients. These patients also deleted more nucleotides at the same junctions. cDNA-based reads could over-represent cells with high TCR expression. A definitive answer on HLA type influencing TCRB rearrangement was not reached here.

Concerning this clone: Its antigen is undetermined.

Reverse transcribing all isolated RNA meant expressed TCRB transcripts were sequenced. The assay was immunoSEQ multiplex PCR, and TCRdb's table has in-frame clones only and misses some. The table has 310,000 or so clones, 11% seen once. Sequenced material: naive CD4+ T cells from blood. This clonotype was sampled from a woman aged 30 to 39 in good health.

CDR3 coding DNA: TGCAGCGCATCAGGGTGGCGGACCCCCTACGAGCAGTACTTC. It specifies CSASGWRTPYEQYF. This rearrangement joins TRBV29-1 to TRBJ2-7; a possible D gene is TRBD1 (5 bases). This CDR3 comprises 14 residues. Per germline, CDR1 SQVTM and CDR2 ANQGSEA. The V and J ends lost 7 bases and 2 bases respectively, with 18 bases between them.